This T cell receptor (beta chain) was captured in a study of CD4 and CD8 cells across lung adenocarcinoma regions. V lost 4 bases, J lost 2 bases, and 12 bases lay in between. The length of the CDR3 is 15 residues. Via MiXCR, TCRdb re-called the PCR reads, giving one row per CDR3 protein. The sample comprises thousands of distinct CDR3 sequences, 40% to 50% of which are singletons, and around 20% rests with the top ten. The sample was CD4+ T cells from the margin of a lung tumor. The clonotype comes from a female donor with lung adenocarcinoma. The CD4 and CD8 labels of this study may be unreliable. The chain recombines TRBV12-3 or TRBV12-4 with TRBJ1-3, with TRBD1 as a possible D gene (5 bases). The CDR3 DNA is TGTGCCAGCAGTTATACCGCCAGGGCTGGAAACACCATATATTTT. Its protein product is CASSYTARAGNTIYF.